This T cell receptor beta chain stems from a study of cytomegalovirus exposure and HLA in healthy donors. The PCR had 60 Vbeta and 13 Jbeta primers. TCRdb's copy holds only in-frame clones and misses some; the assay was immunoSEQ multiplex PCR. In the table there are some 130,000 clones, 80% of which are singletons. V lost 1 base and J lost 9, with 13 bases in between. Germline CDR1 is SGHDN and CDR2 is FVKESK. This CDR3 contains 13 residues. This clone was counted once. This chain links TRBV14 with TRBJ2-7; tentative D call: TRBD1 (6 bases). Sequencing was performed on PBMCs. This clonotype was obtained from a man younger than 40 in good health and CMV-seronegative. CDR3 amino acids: CASSQGLGRGQYF. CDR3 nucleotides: TGTGCCAGCAGCCAAGGATTGGGCAGGGGGCAGTACTTC.